This TCR beta chain derives from a study of cytomegalovirus exposure and HLA in healthy donors. Notes on the study in general: In a later analysis, donors in an Asian-associated ancestry cluster reportedly had fewer N-insertions in productive TCRs than the cohort mean.

The PCR had 60 Vbeta and 13 Jbeta primers. Data came from immunoSEQ multiplex PCR; TCRdb stores just in-frame clones and leaves some out. This table holds more than 150,000 clones, less than 85% found once. Comment on this clone: Its antigen is unidentified.

The CDR3 runs to 12 residues. Germline CDR1 and CDR2: LGHNT and FRNRAP. V lost 0 bases to trimming and J lost 11 bases, with 10 bases between them. The receptor was isolated from a girl aged 5-17 years in good health and CMV-seropositive. V gene TRBV12-5 combines with J gene TRBJ1-2; D might be TRBD1 (5 bases). Sequencing was done on a sample of PBMCs. This CDR3 reads CASGLVRGAYTF. Written as DNA, the CDR3 is TGTGCTAGTGGTTTGGTACGTGGGGCGTACACCTTC. The full variable domain, rest sourced from reference TRBV12-5 and TRBJ1-2, is DARVTQTPRHKVTEMGQEVTMRCQPILGHNTVFWYRQTMMQGLELLAYFRNRAPLDDSGMPKDRFSAEMPDATLATLKIQPSEPRDSAVYFCASGLVRGAYTFGSGTRLTVV.